The rows below give T cell receptor beta chains drawn from one sample of a study of blood T cell repertoires in COVID-19. Here immunoSEQ multiplex PCR was the method, and the copy in TCRdb shows in-frame clones only, minus some. The sample shows 87,000 or so clones, 70% to 90% of them seen only once. Material for sequencing was peripheral blood. The receptor source for this set is a man aged 35 to 55 with acute or convalescent COVID-19. Each CDR3 is given with its conserved first and last residue. D genes are given only for firm matches. Clone size is not always given. Where it is, it says once, few, many or a class for expanded clones.

V,D,J,size,DNA,CDR3
TRBV6-5,.,TRBJ2-7,few,TGTGCCAGCAGAGGGGGACGCGAGCAGTACTTC,CASRGGREQYF
TRBV5-1,.,TRBJ2-2,.,TGCGCCAGCAGCGGTGGGGACATACGAACCGGGGAGCTGTTTTTT,CASSGGDIRTGELFF
TRBV15,.,TRBJ1-1,once,TGTGCCACCAGCAGAGATAGGGGGTTCGGCACTGAAGCTTTCTTT,CATSRDRGFGTEAFF
TRBV12-1,.,TRBJ1-2,.,TGTGCCAGCAGCTTGGACAGCCGCGACAGGGGGGGCTACACCTTC,CASSLDSRDRGGYTF
TRBV11-3,TRBD1,TRBJ2-5,.,TGTGCCAGCAGCCCCGGGACAGGGGTGGAGACCCAGTACTTC,CASSPGTGVETQYF
TRBV30,.,TRBJ1-1,.,TGTGGTAGCAGCCCACGGCTTAACACTGAAGCTTTCTTT,CGSSPRLNTEAFF
TRBV5-8,.,TRBJ1-6,.,TGTGCCAGCTCCCCCGGAGGAGTCCAAAGGTCCCTCCACTTT,CASSPGGVQRSLHF
TRBV7-2,.,TRBJ1-2,.,TGTGCCAGCAGTCATACATTCCCGGAGGGTGGCTACACCTTC,CASSHTFPEGGYTF
TRBV3-1/TRBV3-2,.,TRBJ2-5,.,TGTGCCAGCAGCCAAGACGGGAGAAAGACCCAGTACTTC,CASSQDGRKTQYF
TRBV30,.,TRBJ2-5,.,TGTGCCTGGAATACGGCGGGAATAAGAGAAGCCCAGTACTTC,CAWNTAGIREAQYF
TRBV3-1/TRBV3-2,TRBD2,TRBJ2-1,.,TGTGCCAGCAGCCACCGACTAGCAGTTAATGAGCAGTTCTTC,CASSHRLAVNEQFF
TRBV25-1,.,TRBJ2-1,.,TGTGCCAGCAGTAAACAGGGCTACAATGAGCAGTTCTTC,CASSKQGYNEQFF
TRBV10-3,TRBD1,TRBJ1-5,.,TGTGCCATCAGTGAGGGGACAGACAATCAGCCCCAGCATTTT,CAISEGTDNQPQHF
TRBV27,TRBD2,TRBJ2-1,.,TGTGCCAGCAACACTGCGGGAGGGATAACTCTCTCCTACAATGAGCAGTTCTTC,CASNTAGGITLSYNEQFF
TRBV7-8,TRBD1,TRBJ2-7,once,TGTGCCAGCAGCTTTCTTTCGTCGACAGGGATCGAGCAGTACTTC,CASSFLSSTGIEQYF
TRBV20-1,TRBD1,TRBJ1-4,.,TGCAGTGGGACAGGGAATGAAAAACTGTTTTTT,CSGTGNEKLFF
TRBV5-1,.,TRBJ2-7,.,TGCGCCAGCAGCGCCGCAGGTATCACCCAGGACGAGCAGTACTTC,CASSAAGITQDEQYF
TRBV6-5,TRBD2,TRBJ2-7,.,TGTGCCAGCAATCAGCGGGAGTCCTACGAGCAGTACTTC,CASNQRESYEQYF
TRBV2,TRBD1,TRBJ1-4,few,TGTGCCAGCAGCCAAACCCGGGACAGGGGGCTCAATAATGAAAAACTGTTTTTT,CASSQTRDRGLNNEKLFF
TRBV18,TRBD1,TRBJ2-2,.,TGTGCCAGCTCAGCAGTAGGGGGCGCGAACACCGGGGAGCTGTTTTTT,CASSAVGGANTGELFF
TRBV7-9,.,TRBJ2-1,.,TGTGCCAGCAGCCCACAGGGAGTAGGTGAGCAGTTCTTC,CASSPQGVGEQFF
TRBV7-2,TRBD1,TRBJ1-5,.,TGTGCCAGCAGCTTGACAGGGGGTGGGAATCAGCCCCAGCATTTT,CASSLTGGGNQPQHF
TRBV11-2,.,TRBJ2-7,.,TGTGCCAGCAGCTTAAATGCGCGCCTCTCCTACGAGCAGTACTTC,CASSLNARLSYEQYF
TRBV14,.,TRBJ2-5,.,TGTGCCAGCAGCCAAGGACTATTACGGGAGACCCAGTACTTC,CASSQGLLRETQYF
TRBV5-6,.,TRBJ1-2,once,TGTGCCAGCAGCCGCGAAGAGTACGGCTACACCTTC,CASSREEYGYTF
TRBV6-5,TRBD1,TRBJ2-7,.,TGTGCCAGCATCAAGGACAGGGGGTCCTACGAGCAGTACTTC,CASIKDRGSYEQYF
TRBV5-1,.,TRBJ2-6,.,TGCGCCAGCAGCTTGGCCTTGTCTGGGGCCAACGTCCTGACTTTC,CASSLALSGANVLTF
TRBV12-3/TRBV12-4,.,TRBJ1-2,.,TGTGCCAGCAGTCCCATCGCAGGGTTTGGCTACACCTTC,CASSPIAGFGYTF
TRBV6-5,.,TRBJ2-7,.,TGTGCCATTCTACAGGATAATTCCTACGAGCAGTACTTC,CAILQDNSYEQYF
TRBV4-1,TRBD1,TRBJ2-7,.,TGCGCCAGCAGCCAGGACAGGGGGTTTTACGAGCAGTACTTC,CASSQDRGFYEQYF
TRBV18,.,TRBJ1-3,few,TGTGCCAGCTCACCCAGCCCATCGGGAGGAAACACCATATATTTT,CASSPSPSGGNTIYF
TRBV18,TRBD1,TRBJ1-6,few,TGTGCCAGCTCATACGGGACAGAGAATTCACCCCTCCACTTT,CASSYGTENSPLHF
TRBV6-5,TRBD2,TRBJ2-7,many,TGTGCCAGCAGTCGACTAGCGGGGGGCTACGAGCAGTACTTC,CASSRLAGGYEQYF
TRBV1,.,TRBJ1-5,.,TGCACCAGCAGCCAAGCGGGGACAGGGGGGCAGCCCCAGCATTTT,CTSSQAGTGGQPQHF
TRBV30,TRBD1,TRBJ2-4,.,TGTGCCTGGAGTGGCGGACAGGGCCTAGCCAAAAACATTCAGTACTTC,CAWSGGQGLAKNIQYF
TRBV5-5,.,TRBJ2-7,.,TGTGCCAGCAGCTTGGATACGGGAAGCTACGAGCAGTACTTC,CASSLDTGSYEQYF
TRBV7-9,.,TRBJ2-1,.,TGTGCCAGCAGGGCCGCCAGCTCCTACAATGAGCAGTTCTTC,CASRAASSYNEQFF
TRBV30,.,TRBJ1-3,.,TGTGCCCGTCAATCGGGGGATGGAAACACCATATATTTT,CARQSGDGNTIYF
TRBV5-1,.,TRBJ2-1,.,TGCGCCAGCAGCTTGCAGGCCAGCTCCTACAATGAGCAGTTCTTC,CASSLQASSYNEQFF
TRBV30,.,TRBJ1-3,.,TGTGCCTGGAGTAGACTAGGGTCCTCTGGAAACACCATATATTTT,CAWSRLGSSGNTIYF
TRBV7-2,.,TRBJ2-2,once,TGTGCCAGCAGCCGCACCAGTTTGGGGGAGCTGTTTTTT,CASSRTSLGELFF
TRBV2,.,TRBJ1-1,.,TGTGCCAGCAGTGAAGCGCAACTCGGGAGTGAAGCTTTCTTT,CASSEAQLGSEAFF
TRBV5-6,TRBD1,TRBJ1-5,.,TGTGCCAGCAGCCGTGCAGGGGGCTGGCAGCCCCAGCATTTT,CASSRAGGWQPQHF
TRBV30,.,TRBJ1-2,.,TGTGCCTGGGGAACGGGAGGGCGCTATGGCTACACCTTC,CAWGTGGRYGYTF
TRBV5-8,.,TRBJ2-7,once,TGTGCCAGCAGCTTGGGTCAGATCGAGCAGTACTTC,CASSLGQIEQYF
TRBV7-9,TRBD2,TRBJ2-7,.,TGTGCCAGCAGCTTTACTCCTAGCGGACTCTACGAGCAGTACTTC,CASSFTPSGLYEQYF
TRBV5-6,.,TRBJ2-7,.,TGTGCCAGCAGCGACAGTGATTCAAGCTCCTACGAGCAGTACTTC,CASSDSDSSSYEQYF
TRBV3-1/TRBV3-2,TRBD2,TRBJ2-1,.,TGTGCCAGCAGCCAAGAAAGCCTAGCGGGAGTGGGTGAGCAGTTCTTC,CASSQESLAGVGEQFF
TRBV24-1,TRBD1,TRBJ2-1,.,TGTGCCACCAGCCTAACAGGGGGCGGGAATGAGCAGTTCTTC,CATSLTGGGNEQFF
TRBV20-1,TRBD1,TRBJ1-2,.,TGCAGTGCTAGTGGACAGGGGGCAGTTGGATATGGCTACACCTTC,CSASGQGAVGYGYTF
TRBV6-5,.,TRBJ2-1,.,TGTGCCAGCAGGGGGCCGGGCAATGAGCAGTTCTTC,CASRGPGNEQFF
TRBV12-2,.,TRBJ2-1,.,TGTGCAAGTCGCTTAGAAGGTATAGGGGGCATGAGCTCCTACAATGAGCAGTTCTTC,CASRLEGIGGMSSYNEQFF
TRBV5-4,.,TRBJ1-5,.,TGTGCCAGCAGCTTCGGAACAGGCAATCAGCCCCAGCATTTT,CASSFGTGNQPQHF
TRBV20-1,.,TRBJ2-7,once,TGCAGTGCTAGTCCCTCCAGCGGGCAACCTTTCTACGAGCAGTACTTC,CSASPSSGQPFYEQYF
TRBV24-1,.,TRBJ2-5,.,TGTGCCACCAGTGATCCTATCGGGCAAGAGACCCAGTACTTC,CATSDPIGQETQYF